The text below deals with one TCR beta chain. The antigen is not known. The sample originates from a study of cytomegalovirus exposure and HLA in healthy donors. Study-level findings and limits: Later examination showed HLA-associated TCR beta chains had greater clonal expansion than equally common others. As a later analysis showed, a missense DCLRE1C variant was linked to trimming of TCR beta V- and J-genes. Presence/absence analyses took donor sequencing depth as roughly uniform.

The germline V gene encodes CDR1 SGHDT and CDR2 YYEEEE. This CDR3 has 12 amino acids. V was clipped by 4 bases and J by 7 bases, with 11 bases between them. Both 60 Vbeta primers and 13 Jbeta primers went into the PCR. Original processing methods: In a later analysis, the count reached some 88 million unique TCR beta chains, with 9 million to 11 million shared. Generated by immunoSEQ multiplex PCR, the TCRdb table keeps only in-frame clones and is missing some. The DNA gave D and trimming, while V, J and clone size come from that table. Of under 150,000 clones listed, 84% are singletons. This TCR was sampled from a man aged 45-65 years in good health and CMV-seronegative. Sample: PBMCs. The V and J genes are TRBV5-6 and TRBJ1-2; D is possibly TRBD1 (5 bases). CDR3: CASSLGGGGYTF. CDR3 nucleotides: TGTGCCAGCAGCCTCGGGGGGGGTGGCTACACCTTC.